The 30 T cell receptor beta chains reported below all come from one sample, sequenced in a study of OX40 agonist ivuxolimab in advanced cancers. TCRdb keeps only in-frame clones here, not all; method: immunoSEQ multiplex PCR. The sample shows some 23,000 clones, around 84% of them seen only once. Sequenced here: CD4+ or CD8+ T cells sorted from blood, sampled in a trial of the OX40 agonist ivuxolimab. All receptors come from an adult with an advanced solid tumor such as melanoma, head and neck, liver or kidney cancer.

The chain combines TRBV6-5 with TRBJ2-5, with 7 bases that match TRBD1. The germline CDR1 and CDR2 sequences are MNHEY and SVGAGI. This CDR3 has 15 residues. V lost 8 bases and J lost 3; bases outside the gene matches: 12. CDR3 protein: CASSLGGLGKETQYF. In DNA, the CDR3 is TGTGCCAGCTCTTTAGGGGGCCTTGGTAAAGAGACCCAGTACTTC.

The rearrangement joins TRBV11-2 to TRBJ1-2, with D possibly matching TRBD1 (6 bases). Germline loops: CDR1 SGHAT, CDR2 FQNNGV. V lost 0 bases, J lost 4 bases, and 18 bases lay in between. CDR3 length: 17 amino acids. Written as DNA, the CDR3 is TGTGCCAGCAGCTTAGACCCCCATAGACAGGTCTTCTATGGCTACACCTTC. This gives the protein CASSLDPHRQVFYGYTF.

V and J are TRBV7-2 and TRBJ2-3; 13 positions match TRBD2. Germline CDR1 reads SGHTA; CDR2 reads FQGNSA. The CDR3 has 16 residues. V was pared by 4 bases and J by 5 bases, with 6 bases of the junction left unmatched. CDR3 sequence reads: CASSSTSGGAEDTQYF. In DNA, the CDR3 is TGTGCCAGCAGCTCAACTAGCGGGGGGGCCGAAGATACGCAGTATTTT.

V gene TRBV4-1 combines with J gene TRBJ2-3, with D perhaps matching TRBD2 (5 bases). V was cut by 1 base and J by 1 base, with 12 bases left in between. Germline values: CDR1 MGHRA, CDR2 YSYEKL. The CDR3 consists of 16 residues. CDR3 loop: CASSQGGLKRTDTQYF. The CDR3 nucleotides are TGCGCCAGCAGCCAAGGAGGACTGAAACGCACAGATACGCAGTATTTT.

The sample holds a few counts of this clone. The genes are TRBV2 and TRBJ2-1; possible D gene TRBD2, 5 bases. This CDR3 is built from 13 residues. The germline gives CDR1 SNHLY, CDR2 FYNNEI. V was pared by 6 bases and J by 9 bases, with 15 bases between. Written as DNA, the CDR3 is TGTGCCAGCAGCCAAGTGGCGGGTTTTGAGCAGTTCTTC. This gives the protein CASSQVAGFEQFF.

This sequence joins TRBV5-6 and TRBJ2-1; TRBD1 aligns across 7 bases. There are 14 residues in the CDR3. Trimming removed 6 bases from V and 6 bases from J; junction bases left unmatched: 9. CDR1 is SGHDT and CDR2 is YYEEEE in the germline V gene. In DNA, the CDR3 is TGTGCCAGCACCCCAGGGGGACAGCTCAATGAGCAGTTCTTC. As protein: CASTPGGQLNEQFF.

This chain joins TRBV5-6 and TRBJ1-5; TRBD1 might be the D (6 bases). Germline lookup yields CDR1 SGHDT and CDR2 YYEEEE. This CDR3 region has 13 residues. The V end was cut by 0 bases, the J end by 10 bases, with 11 bases between. Here the CDR3 reads CASSLGGGQPQHF. The CDR3, as DNA: TGTGCCAGCAGCTTGGGTGGGGGCCAACCCCAGCATTTT.

The chain carries TRBV27 and TRBJ1-5, with a weak D call TRBD1 (5 bases). The germline V and J ends were trimmed by 2 bases and 5 bases, with 7 bases remaining between them. This CDR3 has 13 residues. The germline gives CDR1 MNHEY, CDR2 SMNVEV (reference sequence). For the CDR3, the DNA is TGTGCCAGCAGTTTAGGGGGTTATCAGCCCCAGCATTTT. It yields the protein CASSLGGYQPQHF.

The chain uses TRBV27 and TRBJ2-3; TRBD2 matches 9 bases. The ends lost 5 bases at V and 3 bases at J; junction bases unmatched: 9. The CDR3 sequence is 16 residues long. Germline V lookup: CDR1 MNHEY, CDR2 SMNVEV (reference sequence). As DNA, the CDR3 is TGTGCCAGCAGTCGTCGCGGGGGGGCCTTAACAGATACGCAGTATTTT. Its translation: CASSRRGGALTDTQYF.

To note about this clone: At one of its ends the junction is not consistent with the germline gene, which may arise from a read error. This chain joins TRBV10-3 and TRBJ1-6, with D perhaps TRBD1 (6 bases). CDR3 length equals 12 residues. CDR1 and CDR2 (germline): ENHRY, SYGVKD. CDR3 loop: CASSPGESPLHF. The CDR3 DNA is TGTGCCAGCAGTCCAGGGGAGTCACCCCTCCACTTT.

This chain joins TRBV5-6 and TRBJ1-1; 9 positions match TRBD1. Germline CDR1 reads SGHDT; CDR2 reads YYEEEE. The CDR3 spans 15 residues. The V segment lost 4 bases and the J segment 4 bases; nucleotides outside the gene matches: 8. The CDR3 reads CASSPRQGGSTEAFF. The CDR3 nucleotides are TGTGCCAGCAGCCCCAGACAGGGGGGGAGCACTGAAGCTTTCTTT.

The rearrangement uses TRBV7-9 and TRBJ2-7; D gene unclear. CDR3 length: 12 residues. Looked up from germline, CDR1 is SEHNR and CDR2 is FQNEAQ (reference sequence). Trimming left V 0 bases short and J 5 bases short, with 5 bases between. CDR3 DNA sequence: TGTGCCAGCAGCTTAGCTAACCACGAGCAGTACTTC. This codes for CASSLANHEQYF. The complete variable domain, with remaining parts taken from reference TRBV7-9 and TRBJ2-7, reads DTGVSQNPRHKITKRGQNVTFRCDPISEHNRLYWYRQTLGQGPEFLTYFQNEAQLEKSRLLSDRFSAERPKGSFSTLEIQRTEQGDSAMYLCASSLANHEQYFGPGTRLTVT.

This clone was counted between two and nine times. The V gene is TRBV7-9, the J gene TRBJ2-1, with unresolved D. Germline assignment: CDR1 SEHNR and CDR2 FQNEAQ (reference sequence). V lost 4 bases, J lost 7 bases, and 8 bases lay in between. This CDR3 is built from 12 residues. CDR3 in amino acids: CASSYSDNEQFF. The CDR3 DNA reads as TGTGCCAGCAGCTATTCGGATAATGAGCAGTTCTTC.

The chain couples TRBV7-8 to TRBJ1-1; possible D gene TRBD1, 5 bases. The CDR3 has 14 amino acids. Germline lookup yields CDR1 SGHVS and CDR2 FQNEAQ. Trimming shortened V by 2 bases and J by 4 bases, and 11 bases separated the two germline ends. The CDR3 spells CASSLLWGSTEAFF. For the CDR3, the DNA is TGTGCCAGCAGCTTATTATGGGGGAGCACTGAAGCTTTCTTT. The complete variable domain, with remaining parts taken from reference TRBV7-8 and TRBJ1-1, reads GAGVSQSPRYKVAKRGQDVALRCDPISGHVSLFWYQQALGQGPEFLTYFQNEAQLDKSGLPSDRFFAERPEGSVSTLKIQRTQQEDSAVYLCASSLLWGSTEAFFGQGTRLTVV.

The chain employs TRBV2 and TRBJ1-1, with D unclear. This CDR3 comprises 13 residues. Between the trimmed V and J ends, which lost 6 bases and 5 bases, there was a span of 13 bases. Germline CDR1 SNHLY, CDR2 FYNNEI. The CDR3 region is CASRDGRRTEAFF. CDR3 DNA sequence: TGTGCCAGCAGGGACGGGCGAAGGACTGAAGCTTTCTTT.

This clone counts as medium-sized. The V call is TRBV2, the J call TRBJ1-1; the D is unclear. Trimming left V 7 bases short and J 3 bases short, with 9 bases between. The CDR3 sequence is 12 residues long. Germline V lookup: CDR1 SNHLY, CDR2 FYNNEI. CDR3 sequence reads: CASKYRDTEAFF. As DNA, the CDR3 is TGTGCCAGCAAGTACCGGGACACTGAAGCTTTCTTT.

Details on this clone: At one end the junction does not follow the germline gene, possibly because of a read error. The chain links TRBV5-1 to TRBJ1-4, with TRBD1 matching 7 bases. The CDR3 covers 15 residues. Germline lookup yields CDR1 SGHRS and CDR2 YFSETQ. The CDR3 nucleotides read TGTGCCAGCAGCTCCACCTACAGGGGAGCTGAAAAACTGTTTTTT. As protein: CASSSTYRGAEKLFF.

V is TRBV9 and J is TRBJ2-2; D not certain. Trimming cost V 0 bases and J 7 bases, with 7 bases left between them. From germline, CDR1 is SGDLS and CDR2 YYNGEE. There are 13 residues in the CDR3. The CDR3 loop reads CASSVASGGELFF. The CDR3 DNA is TGTGCCAGCAGCGTAGCCTCCGGCGGGGAGCTGTTTTTT.

The rearrangement uses TRBV27 and TRBJ2-7; 9 bases align to TRBD1. The V gene's germline CDR1 is MNHEY and CDR2 SMNVEV (reference sequence). The CDR3 has 14 amino acids. With 5 bases clipped from V and 2 bases from J, the junction kept 4 bases outside the gene matches. CDR3 protein: CASSSGQGPYEQYF. Here the CDR3 DNA reads TGTGCCAGCAGTAGTGGACAGGGGCCCTACGAGCAGTACTTC.

The chain couples TRBV5-6 to TRBJ1-5; no firm D call. Germline V gives CDR1 SGHDT, CDR2 YYEEEE. The CDR3 is 14 amino acids. V was trimmed by 4 bases and J by 4 bases, leaving 12 bases between them. The CDR3 sequence is CASSLPGVNQPQHF. In DNA, the CDR3 is TGTGCCAGCAGCCTTCCCGGAGTGAATCAGCCCCAGCATTTT. The whole variable domain, remainder taken from reference TRBV5-6 and TRBJ1-5, is DAGVTQSPTHLIKTRGQQVTLRCSPKSGHDTVSWYQQALGQGPQFIFQYYEEEERQRGNFPDRFSGHQFPNYSSELNVNALLLGDSALYLCASSLPGVNQPQHFGDGTRLSIL.

The V call is TRBV9, the J call TRBJ1-3, with 9 positions matching TRBD1. In germline, CDR1 is SGDLS, CDR2 YYNGEE. The V and J ends lost 9 bases and 3 bases, in that order; junction bases with no gene match: 22. The CDR3 consists of 19 residues. In nucleotides, the CDR3 is TGTGCCAAGGGACAGGGCCGTTTTACAAGCCTTCATGGTGGAAACACCATATATTTT. As protein: CAKGQGRFTSLHGGNTIYF. The full variable domain, its missing parts supplied by reference TRBV9 and TRBJ1-3, is DSGVTQTPKHLITATGQRVTLRCSPRSGDLSVYWYQQSLDQGLQFLIQYYNGEERAKGNILERFSAQQFPDLHSELNLSSLELGDSALYFCAKGQGRFTSLHGGNTIYFGEGSWLTVV.

This clone was detected once. V is TRBV19 and J is TRBJ2-7; D might be TRBD1 or TRBD2, each matching 5 bases. Looked up from germline, CDR1 is LNHDA and CDR2 is SQIVND (reference sequence). Trimming took off 5 bases at V and 2 bases at J, with 10 bases between the two ends. The CDR3 extends over 13 amino acids. The CDR3 coding sequence is TGTGCCAGTAGTGGGGGATCACCCTACGAGCAGTACTTC. Protein: CASSGGSPYEQYF.

V and J are TRBV5-6 and TRBJ2-1; D uncertain. The CDR3 totals 15 residues. Trimming left V 3 bases short and J 5 bases short, with 15 bases between. CDR1 is SGHDT, CDR2 YYEEEE, per germline. The CDR3, as DNA: TGTGCCAGCAGCTCGCCCAAAGAGATCGACAATGAGCAGTTCTTC. Translation gives CASSSPKEIDNEQFF.

The V and J genes are TRBV4-3 and TRBJ2-1; TRBD1 matches at 10 bases. The CDR3 spans 15 residues. Trimming at V came to 3 bases and at J to 7 bases, leaving 6 bases not matched to a gene. From germline, CDR1 is LGHNA and CDR2 YSLEER. The CDR3 is CASSQGDRGVNEQFF. In DNA form, the CDR3 reads TGCGCCAGCAGCCAGGGGGACAGGGGTGTGAATGAGCAGTTCTTC.

This chain connects TRBV29-1 to TRBJ1-2, with D perhaps TRBD1 (5 bases). The V end was cut by 5 bases, the J end by 9 bases, with 10 bases between. Germline V gene sequence: CDR1 SQVTM, CDR2 ANQGSEA. This CDR3 contains 10 residues. The CDR3 DNA is TGCAGCGTTTGGGGACGAAGCTACACCTTC. It is translated as CSVWGRSYTF.

The rearrangement joins TRBV5-1 to TRBJ1-1; no reliable D call. V was clipped by 0 bases and J by 6 bases, with 6 bases between them. The CDR3 is made up of 12 amino acids. Germline V gene lookup returns CDR1 SGHRS and CDR2 YFSETQ. CDR3 in amino acids: CASSLGKAEAFF. For the CDR3, the DNA is TGCGCCAGCAGCTTGGGCAAGGCTGAAGCTTTCTTT.

The rearrangement uses TRBV5-8 and TRBJ2-2, with D tentatively TRBD2 (5 bases). Between the trimmed V and J ends, which lost 0 bases and 7 bases, there was a span of 13 bases. The CDR3 extends over 15 amino acids. Germline CDR1 SGHTS, CDR2 YDEGEE. The CDR3 reads CASSLGLAFIGELFF. As DNA, the CDR3 is TGTGCCAGCAGCTTGGGGCTAGCTTTCATCGGGGAGCTGTTTTTT.

The rearrangement uses TRBV19 and TRBJ2-1; no firm D call. From germline, CDR1 is LNHDA and CDR2 SQIVND (reference sequence). V gave up 3 bases and J gave up 6 bases, with 9 bases separating them. The CDR3 contains 13 residues. CDR3: CASSMGLINEQFF. CDR3 sequence (DNA): TGTGCCAGTAGTATGGGTCTTATCAATGAGCAGTTCTTC.

CDR3 protein: CASSQDRRSTDTQYF. CDR3 nucleotide sequence: TGTGCCAGCAGCCAAGATCGGAGAAGCACAGATACGCAGTATTTT. The chain is built from TRBV14 and TRBJ2-3; the D is unclear. Germline loops: CDR1 SGHDN, CDR2 FVKESK. Trimming pared 0 bases from V and 0 bases from J, leaving 7 bases between. The CDR3 has 15 amino acids.

The V gene is TRBV12-2, the J gene TRBJ1-1; TRBD1, the table's D call, lacks a check against the DNA. TRBV12-2 is an annotated pseudogene. The CDR3 is made up of 14 amino acids. In DNA, the CDR3 is TGTGCAAGTCGCTTAGGACCAGGGGATAAGGAAGCTTTCTTT. Translated: CASRLGPGDKEAFF.